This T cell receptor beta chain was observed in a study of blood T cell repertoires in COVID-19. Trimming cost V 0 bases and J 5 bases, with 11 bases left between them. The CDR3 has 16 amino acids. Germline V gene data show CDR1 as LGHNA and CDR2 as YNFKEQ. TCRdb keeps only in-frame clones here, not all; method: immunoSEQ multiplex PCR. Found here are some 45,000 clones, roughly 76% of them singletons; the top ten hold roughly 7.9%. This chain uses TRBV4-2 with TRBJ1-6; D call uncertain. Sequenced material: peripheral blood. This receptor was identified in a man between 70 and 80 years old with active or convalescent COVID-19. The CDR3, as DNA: TGTGCCAGCAGCCAAGAACCACAGTCCCATAATTCACCCCTCCACTTT. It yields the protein CASSQEPQSHNSPLHF.